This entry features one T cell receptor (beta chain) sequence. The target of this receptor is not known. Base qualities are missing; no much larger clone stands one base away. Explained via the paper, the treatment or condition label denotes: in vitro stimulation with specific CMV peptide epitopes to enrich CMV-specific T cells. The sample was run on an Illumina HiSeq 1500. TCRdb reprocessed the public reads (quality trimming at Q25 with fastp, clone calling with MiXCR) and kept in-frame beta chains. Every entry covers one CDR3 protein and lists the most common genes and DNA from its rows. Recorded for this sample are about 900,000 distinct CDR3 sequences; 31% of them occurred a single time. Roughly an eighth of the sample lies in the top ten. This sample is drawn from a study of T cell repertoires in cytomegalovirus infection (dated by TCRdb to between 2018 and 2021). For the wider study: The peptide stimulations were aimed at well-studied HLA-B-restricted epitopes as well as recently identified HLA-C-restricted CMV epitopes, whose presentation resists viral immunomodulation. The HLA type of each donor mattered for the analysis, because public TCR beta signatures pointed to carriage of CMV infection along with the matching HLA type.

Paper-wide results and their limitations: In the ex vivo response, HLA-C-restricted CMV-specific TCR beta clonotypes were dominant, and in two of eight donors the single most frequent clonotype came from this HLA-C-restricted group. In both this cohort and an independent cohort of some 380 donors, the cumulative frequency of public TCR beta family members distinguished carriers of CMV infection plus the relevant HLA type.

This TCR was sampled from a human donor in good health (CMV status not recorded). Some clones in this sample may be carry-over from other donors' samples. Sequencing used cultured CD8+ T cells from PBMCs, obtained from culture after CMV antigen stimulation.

Read as DNA, the sequence is TGCAGTGCTAGAGTATCCGTAATCGGGGTAAACAATGAGCAGTTCTTC. The resulting protein is CSARVSVIGVNNEQFF. The sequence is built from TRBV20-1 and TRBJ2-1; the D region possibly corresponds to TRBD2 (5 bases align). The germline V gene (reference sequence) yields DFQATT for CDR1 and SNEGSKA for CDR2. The V and J ends are trimmed by 1 base and 5 bases, leaving 18 bases between them. The cysteine opens and the phenylalanine closes a CDR3 of 16 amino acids. The retained sequence is limited to the CDR3, 48 bases, with the frame set at the first base.